This entry lists 2 T cell receptor beta chains sequenced from one sample in a study of molecular identifiers for immune sequencing clone quantification. TCRdb independently ran MiXCR on the PCR reads; one entry per CDR3 protein. The data contain some 97,000 distinct CDR3 sequences, under 40% of them seen just once; the ten biggest clones take up 4% to 4.5%. Sequenced sample: naive CD8+ T cells from blood, with Jurkat cell RNA spiked in. Subset meaning: FACS-sorted CD8+CD4-CCR7+CD45RA+ naive T cells. The receptors here all came from a human donor in good health. Some libraries in this study had Jurkat cell RNA spiked in.

The chain employs TRBV13 and TRBJ2-7; 7 bases align to TRBD1. The V gene's germline CDR1 is PRHDT and CDR2 FYEKMQ (reference sequence). This CDR3 is built from 14 residues. Trimming cost V 5 bases and J 5 bases; bases outside gene matches: 9. The CDR3 DNA reads as TGTGCCAGCAGCAACTCCGACAGGGTCCACGAGCAGTACTTC. Protein sequence: CASSNSDRVHEQYF.

This clonotype was observed at least ten times. In DNA, the CDR3 is TGTGCCAGCAGCCCTCAGGGGCCCGATACGCAGTATTTT. Translating gives CASSPQGPDTQYF. The chain carries TRBV7-9 and TRBJ2-3, with TRBD1 as a possible D gene (6 bases). Germline CDR1 and CDR2: SEHNR and FQNEAQ (reference sequence). The CDR3 sequence is 13 residues long. With 5 bases removed from V and 6 bases from J, the gap between germline ends came to 12 bases. The entire variable domain, with the rest obtained from reference TRBV7-9 and TRBJ2-3, is as follows: DTGVSQNPRHKITKRGQNVTFRCDPISEHNRLYWYRQTLGQGPEFLTYFQNEAQLEKSRLLSDRFSAERPKGSFSTLEIQRTEQGDSAMYLCASSPQGPDTQYFGPGTRLTVL.